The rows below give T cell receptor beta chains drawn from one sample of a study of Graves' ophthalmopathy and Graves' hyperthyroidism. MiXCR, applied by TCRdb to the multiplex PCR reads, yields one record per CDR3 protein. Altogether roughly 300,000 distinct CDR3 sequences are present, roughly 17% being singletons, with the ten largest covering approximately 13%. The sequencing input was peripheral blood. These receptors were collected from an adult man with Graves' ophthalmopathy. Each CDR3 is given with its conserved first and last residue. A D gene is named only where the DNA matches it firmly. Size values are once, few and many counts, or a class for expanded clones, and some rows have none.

TGCGCCAGCAGCCCCAGCAGCTACATTAACTATGGCTACACCTTC	CASSPSSYINYGYTF	many	TRBV4-1	TRBJ1-2	NA
TGTGCCAGCAGTCCCTACGGGGCAGGGGCGGTTGAGGCCCCTCAGCCCCAGCATTTT	CASSPYGAGAVEAPQPQHF	many	TRBV6-4	TRBJ1-5	NA
TGTGCCAGCAGCGCGGGACTTGGGCCCTACGAGCAGTACTTC	CASSAGLGPYEQYF	many	TRBV11-2	TRBJ2-7	NA
TGTGCCAGCACCCGGGGCTGGGAAGAGACCCAGTACTTC	CASTRGWEETQYF	many	TRBV7-2	TRBJ2-5	NA
TGCGCCAGCAGCCAAGTTGGGAGGGGCTTAAAGTACGAGCAGTACTTC	CASSQVGRGLKYEQYF	many	TRBV4-1	TRBJ2-7	TRBD2
TGTGCCAGCAGACCCCGACAGGGTGCCAGCAATCAGCCCCAGCATTTT	CASRPRQGASNQPQHF	many	TRBV6-5	TRBJ1-5	TRBD1
TGTGCCAGCTCACCACCAGGGGGACTAGCTATCCACGAGCAGTACTTC	CASSPPGGLAIHEQYF	NA	TRBV18	TRBJ2-7	TRBD2
TGTGCCAGCAGTGAAGTAGGGGACAGGTTTCCCCCCCTCCACTTT	CASSEVGDRFPPLHF	many	TRBV6-1	TRBJ1-6	TRBD1
TGTGCCAGCAGCTTCCGGGACAGGGTCGGGGAGACCCAGTACTTC	CASSFRDRVGETQYF	many	TRBV7-9	TRBJ2-5	TRBD1
TGTGCCAGCAAACCGGGACAACCGACCTACGAGCAGTACTTC	CASKPGQPTYEQYF	many	TRBV6-2/TRBV6-3	TRBJ2-7	NA
TGTGCCAGCAGTTTTACCGTGTACGAGCAGTACTTC	CASSFTVYEQYF	NA	TRBV28	TRBJ2-7	NA
TGTGCCAGCAGGCAGGGGGGGGGCCGTAAAGATACGCAGTATTTT	CASRQGGGRKDTQYF	many	TRBV6-2/TRBV6-3	TRBJ2-3	NA
TGTGCCAGCAGTTTATTTACCGAGAACACTGAAGCTTTCTTT	CASSLFTENTEAFF	many	TRBV12-3/TRBV12-4	TRBJ1-1	NA
TGTGCCAGCTCCTACGGGGACACTGAAGCTTTCTTT	CASSYGDTEAFF	many	TRBV18	TRBJ1-1	NA
TGCGCCAGCAGCCACGTAGACAGAAACTACGAGCAGTACTTC	CASSHVDRNYEQYF	many	TRBV4-1	TRBJ2-7	NA
TGTGCCAGCAGTCTGCGGGACAGGGACTGGTACGAGCAGTACTTC	CASSLRDRDWYEQYF	many	TRBV28	TRBJ2-7	TRBD1
TGCGCCAGCAGCCAGCTCCTACGACGCAGGGCTTATGACTATGGCTACACCTTC	CASSQLLRRRAYDYGYTF	many	TRBV4-1	TRBJ1-2	NA
TGTGCCAGCAGTTTTGTCGCGGGGGTCTCCTACGAGCAGTACTTC	CASSFVAGVSYEQYF	NA	TRBV28	TRBJ2-7	TRBD2
TGTGCCAGCCTGTTCGGGGGGCCGAACACCGGGGAGCTGTTTTTT	CASLFGGPNTGELFF	many	TRBV28	TRBJ2-2	NA
TGTGCCAGCATCCTAGTAGGGGACCCCGGGGAGCTGTTTTTT	CASILVGDPGELFF	many	TRBV7-9	TRBJ2-2	NA
TGTGCCACCAGCAGAGATAGGGGCGGCGGAGAGACCCAGTACTTC	CATSRDRGGGETQYF	NA	TRBV15	TRBJ2-5	NA
TGTGCCTGGAGGATAAAACGGGACAGGTTCTCCGGGGAGCTGTTTTTT	CAWRIKRDRFSGELFF	NA	TRBV30	TRBJ2-2	TRBD1
TGTGCCAGCAGTTACTCGGCCACAGTTCCCGGCGGCGGGTCTGAAGCTTTCTTT	CASSYSATVPGGGSEAFF	many	TRBV6-2/TRBV6-3	TRBJ1-1	NA
TGTGCCAGCATCCTACTGAGGGGGGGACAATACGAGCAGTACTTC	CASILLRGGQYEQYF	many	TRBV6-1	TRBJ2-7	NA
TGTGCCAGCAGTGGACCCGTTCGGGACAAGTACTATGGCTACACCTTC	CASSGPVRDKYYGYTF	many	TRBV6-1	TRBJ1-2	NA
TGTGCCAGCAGCCAGGTTGGTTCTTCCTCTGGAAACACCATATATTTT	CASSQVGSSSGNTIYF	many	TRBV3-1	TRBJ1-3	NA
TGTGCCAGCAGCGTAAGCCCCTCCAGGGACGAAGCTAACTATGGCTACACCTTC	CASSVSPSRDEANYGYTF	many	TRBV7-2	TRBJ1-2	NA
TGTGCCAGCAGCCAACTCGGGGCAGGGCCTTACGAGCAGTACTTC	CASSQLGAGPYEQYF	many	TRBV9	TRBJ2-7	NA
TGCGCCAGCAGCCAAGATACATCCCGGGAGCTGTTTTTT	CASSQDTSRELFF	many	TRBV4-1	TRBJ2-2	NA
TGTGCCAGCAGCTCGGGAAGGGCTGGGCTCTACGAGCAGTACTTC	CASSSGRAGLYEQYF	NA	TRBV28	TRBJ2-7	NA
TGTGCCAGCAAACCCCTTCGAGCGGGGGCCTACGAGCAGTACTTC	CASKPLRAGAYEQYF	NA	TRBV28	TRBJ2-7	TRBD2
TGTGCCAGCAGTTTTTCCGACAGGGGATACACTGAAGCTTTCTTT	CASSFSDRGYTEAFF	NA	TRBV28	TRBJ1-1	TRBD1
TGCGCCAGCAGATGGGGACAAATGAACACTGAAGCTTTCTTT	CASRWGQMNTEAFF	many	TRBV5-1	TRBJ1-1	NA
TGTGCCAGCAGACAAGTTCAGGAGAACACTGAAGCTTTCTTT	CASRQVQENTEAFF	many	TRBV7-2	TRBJ1-1	NA
TGTGCCAGCAGTGAGTCCCTAGCGGGGTTACAAGAGACCCAGTACTTC	CASSESLAGLQETQYF	many	TRBV25-1	TRBJ2-5	TRBD2
TGTGTCAGCAGCTTAGCCGGAGGGGAACGCTACGAGCAGTACTTC	CVSSLAGGERYEQYF	NA	TRBV7-2	TRBJ2-7	NA
TGTGCCACCAGCTTCCCCGAAGCAGGAGGCACAGATACGCAGTATTTT	CATSFPEAGGTDTQYF	many	TRBV15	TRBJ2-3	NA
TGCAGCGCCGACATCTCTGGGGCCAACGTCCTGACTTTC	CSADISGANVLTF	many	TRBV29-1	TRBJ2-6	NA
TGTGCCAGCTCACCACCATCTGCGGTCGGGACTGGGGCCAACGTCCTGACTTTC	CASSPPSAVGTGANVLTF	NA	TRBV18	TRBJ2-6	NA
TGTGCCAGCAGTGCTTCGGGCAGGGGCTACGAGCAGTACTTC	CASSASGRGYEQYF	few	TRBV28	TRBJ2-7	NA